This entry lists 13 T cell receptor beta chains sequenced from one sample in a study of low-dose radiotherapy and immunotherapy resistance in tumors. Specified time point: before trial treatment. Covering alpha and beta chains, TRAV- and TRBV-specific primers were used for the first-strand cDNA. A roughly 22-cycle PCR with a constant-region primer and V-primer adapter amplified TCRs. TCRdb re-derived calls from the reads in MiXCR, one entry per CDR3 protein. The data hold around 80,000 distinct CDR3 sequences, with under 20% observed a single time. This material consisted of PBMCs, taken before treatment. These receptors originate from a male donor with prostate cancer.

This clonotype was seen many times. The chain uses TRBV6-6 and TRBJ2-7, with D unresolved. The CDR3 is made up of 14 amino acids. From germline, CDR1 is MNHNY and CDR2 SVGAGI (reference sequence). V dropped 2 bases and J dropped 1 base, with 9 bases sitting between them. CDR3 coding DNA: TGTGCCAGCAGTTACACAACCACATCCTACGAGCAGTACTTC. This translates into CASSYTTTSYEQYF.

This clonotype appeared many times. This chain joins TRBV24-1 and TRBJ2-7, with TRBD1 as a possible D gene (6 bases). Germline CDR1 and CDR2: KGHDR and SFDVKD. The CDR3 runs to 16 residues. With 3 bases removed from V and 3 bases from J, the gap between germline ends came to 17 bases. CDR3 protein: CATSDGTTSGLYEQYF. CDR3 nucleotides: TGTGCCACCAGTGATGGGACAACCTCTGGCCTCTACGAGCAGTACTTC.

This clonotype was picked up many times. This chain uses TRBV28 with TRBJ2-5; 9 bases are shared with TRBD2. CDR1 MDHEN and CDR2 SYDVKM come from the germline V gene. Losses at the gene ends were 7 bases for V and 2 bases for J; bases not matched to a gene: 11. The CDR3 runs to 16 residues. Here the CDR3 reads CASISFVAGGQETQYF. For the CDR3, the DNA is TGTGCCAGCATTTCCTTTGTGGCGGGAGGGCAAGAGACCCAGTACTTC. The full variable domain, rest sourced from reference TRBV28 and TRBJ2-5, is DVKVTQSSRYLVKRTGEKVFLECVQDMDHENMFWYRQDPGLGLRLIYFSYDVKMKEKGDIPEGYSVSREKKERFSLILESASTNQTSMYLCASISFVAGGQETQYFGPGTRLLVL.

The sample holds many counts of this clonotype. The CDR3 sequence: CASSLRGVSEAFF. In DNA, the CDR3 is TGTGCCAGCAGTTTGCGAGGGGTTTCTGAAGCTTTCTTT. The chain employs TRBV28 and TRBJ1-1, with D possibly matching TRBD1 (5 bases). Germline-derived CDR1 and CDR2 are MDHEN and SYDVKM. The CDR3 has 13 residues. Trimming stripped 3 bases from V and 6 bases from J, with 11 bases between.

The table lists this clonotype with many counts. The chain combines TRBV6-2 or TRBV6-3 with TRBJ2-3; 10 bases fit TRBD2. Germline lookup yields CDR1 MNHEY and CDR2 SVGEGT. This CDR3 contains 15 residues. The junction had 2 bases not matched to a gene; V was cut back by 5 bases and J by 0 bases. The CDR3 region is CASSELAGSTDTQYF. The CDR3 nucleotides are TGTGCCAGCAGTGAACTAGCGGGGAGCACAGATACGCAGTATTTT.

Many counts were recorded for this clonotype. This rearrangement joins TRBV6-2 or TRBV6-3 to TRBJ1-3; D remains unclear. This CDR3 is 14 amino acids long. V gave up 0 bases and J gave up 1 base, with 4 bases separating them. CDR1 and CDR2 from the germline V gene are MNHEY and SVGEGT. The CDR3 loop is CASSYSISGNTIYF. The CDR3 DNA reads TGTGCCAGCAGTTACTCGATTTCTGGAAACACCATATATTTT.

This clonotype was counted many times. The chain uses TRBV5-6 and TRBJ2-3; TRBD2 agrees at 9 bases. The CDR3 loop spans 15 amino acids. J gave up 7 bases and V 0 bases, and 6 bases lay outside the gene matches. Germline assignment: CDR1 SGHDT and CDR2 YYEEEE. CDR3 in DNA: TGTGCCAGCAGCTTGGAACAAGCGGGGGGTAATACGCAGTATTTT. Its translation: CASSLEQAGGNTQYF.

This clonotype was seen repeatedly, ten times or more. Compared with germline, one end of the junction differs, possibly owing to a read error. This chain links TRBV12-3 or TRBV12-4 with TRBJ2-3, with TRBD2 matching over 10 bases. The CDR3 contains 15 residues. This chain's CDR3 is CASSLAGVSTDTQYF. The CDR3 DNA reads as TGTGCCAGCAGTCTAGCGGGAGTTTCAACAGATACGCAGTATTTT.

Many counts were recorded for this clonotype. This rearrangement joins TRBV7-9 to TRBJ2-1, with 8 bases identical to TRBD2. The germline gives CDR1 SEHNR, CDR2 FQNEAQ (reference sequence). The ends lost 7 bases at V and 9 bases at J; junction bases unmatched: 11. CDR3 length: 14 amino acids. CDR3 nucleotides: TGTGCCAGCATCGACTTGCGGGGGGTTGGTGAGCAGTTCTTC. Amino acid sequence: CASIDLRGVGEQFF.

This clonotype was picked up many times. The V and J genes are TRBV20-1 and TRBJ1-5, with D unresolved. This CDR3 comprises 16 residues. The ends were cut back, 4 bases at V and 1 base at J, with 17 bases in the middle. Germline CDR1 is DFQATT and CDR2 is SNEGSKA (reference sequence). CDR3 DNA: TGCAGTGCTATATACGCGAAGGACTCGAGCAATCAGCCCCAGCATTTT. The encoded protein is CSAIYAKDSSNQPQHF.

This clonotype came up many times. The CDR3 bases are TGTGCCATCAGTGGCAACAGGGCCGGGGCCAACGTCCTGACTTTC. Encoded protein: CAISGNRAGANVLTF. J is TRBJ2-6 and V is TRBV10-3, with D possibly TRBD1 on 6 matching bases. The CDR3 runs to 15 residues. The V end was cut by 4 bases, the J end by 4 bases, with 11 bases between. CDR1 is ENHRY and CDR2 is SYGVKD in the germline V gene.

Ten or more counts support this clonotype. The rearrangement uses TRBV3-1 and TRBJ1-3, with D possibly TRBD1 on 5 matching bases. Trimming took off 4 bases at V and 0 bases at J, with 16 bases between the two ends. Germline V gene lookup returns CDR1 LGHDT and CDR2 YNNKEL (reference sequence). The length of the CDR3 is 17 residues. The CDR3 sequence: CASSPTTVRSSGNTIYF. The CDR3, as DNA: TGTGCCAGCAGCCCAACGACAGTACGAAGCTCTGGAAACACCATATATTTT.

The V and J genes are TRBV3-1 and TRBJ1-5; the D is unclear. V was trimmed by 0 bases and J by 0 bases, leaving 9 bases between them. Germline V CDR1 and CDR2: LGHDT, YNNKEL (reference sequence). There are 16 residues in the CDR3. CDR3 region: CASSQDPGYSNQPQHF. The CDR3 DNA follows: TGTGCCAGCAGCCAAGATCCGGGATATAGCAATCAGCCCCAGCATTTT. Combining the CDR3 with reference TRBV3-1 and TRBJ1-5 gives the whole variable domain DTAVSQTPKYLVTQMGNDKSIKCEQNLGHDTMYWYKQDSKKFLKIMFSYNNKELIINETVPNRFSPKSPDKAHLNLHINSLELGDSAVYFCASSQDPGYSNQPQHFGDGTRLSIL.